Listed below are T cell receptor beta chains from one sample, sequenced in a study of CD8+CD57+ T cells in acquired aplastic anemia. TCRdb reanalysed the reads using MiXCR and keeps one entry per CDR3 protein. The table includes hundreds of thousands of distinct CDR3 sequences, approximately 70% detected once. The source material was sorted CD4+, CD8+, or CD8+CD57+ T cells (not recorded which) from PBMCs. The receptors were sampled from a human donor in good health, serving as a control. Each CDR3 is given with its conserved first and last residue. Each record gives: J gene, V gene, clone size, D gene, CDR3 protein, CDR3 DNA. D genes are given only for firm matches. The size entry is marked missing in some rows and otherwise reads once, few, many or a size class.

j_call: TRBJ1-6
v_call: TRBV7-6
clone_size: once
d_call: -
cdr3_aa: CASSPAGDLFQTQHF
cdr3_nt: TGTGCCAGCAGTCCAGCGGGGGACCTGTTTCAGACCCAGCACTTT

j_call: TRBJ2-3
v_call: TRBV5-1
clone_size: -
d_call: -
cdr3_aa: CASSFGIGTDTQYF
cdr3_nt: TGCGCCAGCAGCTTTGGCATAGGAACAGATACGCAGTATTTT

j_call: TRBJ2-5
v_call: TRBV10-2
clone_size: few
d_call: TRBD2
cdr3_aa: CASSEILRGAGGPETQYF
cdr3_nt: TGCGCCAGCAGTGAGATACTTCGAGGAGCGGGGGGGCCAGAGACCCAGTACTTC

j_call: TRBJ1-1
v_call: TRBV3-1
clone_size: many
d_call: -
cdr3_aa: CASSTQGLNTEAFF
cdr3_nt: TGTGCCAGCAGCACACAGGGCCTAAACACTGAAGCTTTCTTT

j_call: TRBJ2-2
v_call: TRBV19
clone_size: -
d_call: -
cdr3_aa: CASEKMQNGELFF
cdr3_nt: TGTGCCAGTGAGAAGATGCAGAACGGGGAGCTGTTTTTT

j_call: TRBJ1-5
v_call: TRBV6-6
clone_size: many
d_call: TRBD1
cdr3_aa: CASSEAGDSAGNQPQHF
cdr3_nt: TGTGCCAGCAGTGAAGCCGGGGACAGCGCGGGCAATCAGCCCCAGCATTTT

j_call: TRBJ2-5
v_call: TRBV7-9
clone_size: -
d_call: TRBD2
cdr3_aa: CASSLAPRTSPGEPQYF
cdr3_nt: TGTGCCAGCAGTTTAGCGCCCCGGACTAGTCCCGGGGAGCCCCAGTACTTC

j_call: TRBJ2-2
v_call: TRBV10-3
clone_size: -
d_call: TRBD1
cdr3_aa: CAINMDRGLTGELFF
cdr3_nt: TGTGCCATCAATATGGACAGGGGGCTTACCGGGGAGCTGTTTTTT

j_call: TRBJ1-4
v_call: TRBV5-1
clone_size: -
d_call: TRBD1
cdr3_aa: CASSWGQGEKLFF
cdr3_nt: TGCGCCAGCAGCTGGGGACAGGGAGAAAAACTGTTTTTT

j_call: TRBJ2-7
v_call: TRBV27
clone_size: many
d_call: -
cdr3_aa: CASSPQPTYEQYF
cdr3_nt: TGTGCCAGCAGCCCCCAACCCACTTACGAGCAGTACTTC

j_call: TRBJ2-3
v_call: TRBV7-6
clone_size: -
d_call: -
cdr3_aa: CASSLLDGEVADTQYF
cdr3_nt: TGTGCCAGCAGCTTACTCGATGGGGAGGTCGCAGATACGCAGTATTTT

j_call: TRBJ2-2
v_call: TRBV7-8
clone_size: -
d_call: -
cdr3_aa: CASSLSGGGELSF
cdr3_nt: TGTGCCAGCAGCTTATCAGGGGGGGGGGAGCTGTCTTTT

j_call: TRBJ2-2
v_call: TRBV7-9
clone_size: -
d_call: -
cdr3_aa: CASSLAGPYEQYFFF
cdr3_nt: TGTGCCAGCAGCTTAGCGGGGCCCTACGAGCAGTACTTCTTTTTT

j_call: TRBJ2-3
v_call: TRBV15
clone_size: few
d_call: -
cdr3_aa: CATSIQGTDTQYF
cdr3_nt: TGTGCCACCAGCATCCAGGGCACAGATACGCAGTATTTT

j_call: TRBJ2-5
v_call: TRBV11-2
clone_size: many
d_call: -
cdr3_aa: CASSLGTPGHETQYF
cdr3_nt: TGTGCCAGCAGCTTAGGGACGCCCGGCCATGAGACCCAGTACTTC

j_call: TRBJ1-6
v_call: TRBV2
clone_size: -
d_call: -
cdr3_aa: CASSRQGGSPLHF
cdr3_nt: TGTGCCAGCAGCCGGCAGGGTGGTTCACCCCTCCACTTT

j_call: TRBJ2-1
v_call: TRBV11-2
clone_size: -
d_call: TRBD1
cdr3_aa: CASSSDRGSTEQFF
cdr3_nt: TGTGCCAGCAGCAGTGACAGGGGATCCACTGAGCAGTTCTTC

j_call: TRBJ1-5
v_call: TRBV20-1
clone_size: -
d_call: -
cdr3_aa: CSVGDPLAYEPQHF
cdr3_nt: TGCAGTGTCGGGGACCCGCTTGCCTATGAGCCCCAGCATTTT

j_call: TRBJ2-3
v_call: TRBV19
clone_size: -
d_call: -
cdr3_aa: CASSIDRQQDTQYF
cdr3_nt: TGTGCCAGTAGTATTGACAGGCAACAAGATACCCAGTATTTC

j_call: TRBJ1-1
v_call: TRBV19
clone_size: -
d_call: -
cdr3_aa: CASSIFGGNTEAFF
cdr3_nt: TGTGCCAGTAGTATATTCGGGGGGAACACTGAAGCTTTCTTT

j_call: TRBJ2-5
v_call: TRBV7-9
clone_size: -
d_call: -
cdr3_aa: CASSLVQGQPPHYF
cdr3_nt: TGTGCCAGCAGCTTAGTACAGGGCCAGCCCCCCCATTATTTC

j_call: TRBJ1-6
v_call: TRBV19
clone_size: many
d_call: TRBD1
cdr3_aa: CASSTTGPGLDNSPLHF
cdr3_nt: TGTGCCAGTAGTACGACAGGGCCGGGGTTGGATAATTCACCCCTCCACTTT

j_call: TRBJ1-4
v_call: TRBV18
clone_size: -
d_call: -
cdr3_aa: CASSPMAAATNEKPFF
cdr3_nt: TGTGCCAGCTCACCAATGGCAGCTGCAACTAATGAAAAACCGTTTTTT

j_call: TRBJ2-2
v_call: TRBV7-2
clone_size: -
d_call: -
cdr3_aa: CASSSAWAGSGEPFF
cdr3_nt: TGTGCCAGCAGCTCAGCGTGGGCTGGGTCCGGGGAGCCATTTTTT

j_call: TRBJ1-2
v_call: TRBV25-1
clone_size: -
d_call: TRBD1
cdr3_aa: CASSQEGTVGGYTF
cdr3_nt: TGCGCCAGCAGCCAAGAAGGGACAGTTGGCGGCTACACCTTC

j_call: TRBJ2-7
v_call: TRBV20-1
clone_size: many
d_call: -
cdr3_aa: CSARDIVTTEQYF
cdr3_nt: TGCAGTGCTAGAGATATAGTGACAACCGAGCAGTACTTC

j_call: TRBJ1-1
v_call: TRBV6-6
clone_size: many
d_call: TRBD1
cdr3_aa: CASSPTGTGVMNTEAFF
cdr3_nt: TGTGCCAGCAGCCCGACCGGGACAGGGGTAATGAACACTGAAGCTTTCTTT

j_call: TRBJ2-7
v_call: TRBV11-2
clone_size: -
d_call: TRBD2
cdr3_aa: CASSLMAGGDYEQYF
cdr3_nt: TGTGCCAGCAGCTTAATGGCTGGGGGGGATTACGAGCAGTACTTC

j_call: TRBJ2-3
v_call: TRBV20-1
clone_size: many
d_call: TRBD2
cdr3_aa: CSARGPTSGHTDTQYF
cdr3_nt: TGCAGTGCTAGAGGTCCAACTAGCGGGCACACAGATACGCAGTATTTT

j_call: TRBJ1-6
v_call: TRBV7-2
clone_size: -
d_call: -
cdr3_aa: CASSPEGGGGPLHF
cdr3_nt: TGTGCCAGCAGCCCAGAGGGTGGCGGGGGACCCCTCCACTTT

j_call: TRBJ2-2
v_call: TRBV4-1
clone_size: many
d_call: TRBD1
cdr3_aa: CASSQGTGVTGELFF
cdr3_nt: TGCGCCAGCAGCCAAGGTACAGGGGTCACCGGGGAGCTGTTTTTT

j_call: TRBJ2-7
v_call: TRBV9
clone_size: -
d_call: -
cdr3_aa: CASSLGEGGHEQYF
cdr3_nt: TGCGCCAGCAGCTTGGGAGAGGGGGGCCACGAGCAGTACTTC

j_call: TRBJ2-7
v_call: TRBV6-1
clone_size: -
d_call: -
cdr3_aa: CASGAGPYEQYF
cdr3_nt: TGTGCCAGCGGGGCGGGACCGTACGAGCAGTACTTC

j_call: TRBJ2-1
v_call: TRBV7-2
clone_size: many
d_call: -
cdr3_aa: CASSYTDMGIIGRNEQFF
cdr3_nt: TGTGCCAGCAGTTATACAGACATGGGGATTATAGGGCGCAATGAGCAGTTCTTC

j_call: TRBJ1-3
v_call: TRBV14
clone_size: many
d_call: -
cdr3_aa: CASSLARIGNTIYF
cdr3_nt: TGTGCCAGCAGCCTCGCACGGATAGGAAACACCATATATTTT

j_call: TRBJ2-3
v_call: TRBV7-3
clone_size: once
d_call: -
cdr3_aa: CASSFRGGGTPYF
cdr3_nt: TGTGCCAGCAGTTTCCGTGGAGGAGGAACGCCGTATTTT

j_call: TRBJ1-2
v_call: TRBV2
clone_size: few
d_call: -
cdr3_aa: CASSVLAGGYGYTF
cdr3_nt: TGTGCCAGCAGTGTACTAGCGGGGGGCTATGGCTACACCTTC

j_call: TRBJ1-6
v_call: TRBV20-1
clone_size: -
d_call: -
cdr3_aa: CSAVGGAALHF
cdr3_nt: TGCAGTGCAGTGGGGGGGGCAGCCCTACACTTT

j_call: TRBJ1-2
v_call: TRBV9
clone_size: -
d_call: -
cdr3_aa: CASSAGPGSNYGYTF
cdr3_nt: TGTGCCAGCAGCGCGGGACCAGGATCTAACTATGGGTACACCTTC

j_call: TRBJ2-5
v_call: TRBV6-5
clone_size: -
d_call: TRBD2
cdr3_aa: CASRSGGETQYF
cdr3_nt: TGTGCCAGCAGAAGCGGGGGTGAGACCCAGTACTTC

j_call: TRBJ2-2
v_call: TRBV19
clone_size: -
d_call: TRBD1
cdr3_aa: CASTPRGQGGTGELFF
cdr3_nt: TGTGCCAGTACCCCACGGGGACAGGGAGGGACCGGGGAGCTGTTTTTT

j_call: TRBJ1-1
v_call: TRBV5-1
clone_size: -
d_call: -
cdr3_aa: CASSLEGVLNTEAFF
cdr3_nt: TGTGCCAGCAGCTTGGAAGGGGTCCTGAACACTGAAGCTTTCTTT

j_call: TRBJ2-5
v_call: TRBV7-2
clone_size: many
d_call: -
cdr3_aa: CASSPPWIETQYF
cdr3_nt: TGTGCCAGCAGCCCACCGTGGATAGAGACCCAGTACTTC

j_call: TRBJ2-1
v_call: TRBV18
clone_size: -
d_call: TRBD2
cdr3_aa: CASSPNGVAGENEQFF
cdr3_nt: TGTGCCAGCTCACCGAACGGGGTAGCGGGGGAAAATGAGCAGTTCTTC

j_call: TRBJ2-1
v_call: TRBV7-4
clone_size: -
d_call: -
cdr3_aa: CASSPGSRGSYIEQFF
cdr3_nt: TGTGCCAGCAGCCCCGGTTCGAGGGGCTCCTACATTGAGCAGTTCTTC

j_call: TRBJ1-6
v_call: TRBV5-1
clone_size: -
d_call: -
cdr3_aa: CASSLGEAPLHF
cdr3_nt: TGCGCCAGCAGCTTGGGGGAAGCACCCCTCCACTTT

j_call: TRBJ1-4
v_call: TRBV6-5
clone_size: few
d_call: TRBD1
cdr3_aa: CASSYSRDSVKLFF
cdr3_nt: TGTGCCAGCAGTTACTCGCGGGACAGTGTAAAACTGTTTTTT

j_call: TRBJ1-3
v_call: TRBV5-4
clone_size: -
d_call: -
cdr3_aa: CASSQDIGVSSGNTIYF
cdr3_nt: TGCGCCAGCAGCCAAGATATAGGGGTAAGCTCTGGAAACACCATATATTTT

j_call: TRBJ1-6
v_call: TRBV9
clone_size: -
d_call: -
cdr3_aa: CASSVGGDSPLHF
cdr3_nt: TGTGCCAGCAGCGTAGGAGGGGATTCACCCCTCCACTTT